This T cell receptor beta chain was sequenced for a study of T cell clonality in common variable immunodeficiency. This clone has just a few counts. The CDR3 end falls 3 residues outside the read, so it is completed with the germline J gene. Germline V gene data show CDR1 as SGHTA and CDR2 as FQGTGA. The CDR3 sequence is 15 residues long. TCRdb keeps only in-frame clones here, not all; method: immunoSEQ multiplex PCR. Listed for the sample are around 29,000 clones, none seen a single time. The chain links TRBV7-3 to TRBJ1-4; possibly TRBD1 for D (5 bases). The sequence came from a person aged 18 to 69 in good health. Sequencing was done on a sample of peripheral blood mononuclear cells. The covered CDR3 bases are TGTGCCAGCAGCTTACTTGACTCTGGGGCCAACGTA. Amino acid sequence: CASSLLDSGANV. The whole CDR3 region reads CASSLLDSGANVLFF.